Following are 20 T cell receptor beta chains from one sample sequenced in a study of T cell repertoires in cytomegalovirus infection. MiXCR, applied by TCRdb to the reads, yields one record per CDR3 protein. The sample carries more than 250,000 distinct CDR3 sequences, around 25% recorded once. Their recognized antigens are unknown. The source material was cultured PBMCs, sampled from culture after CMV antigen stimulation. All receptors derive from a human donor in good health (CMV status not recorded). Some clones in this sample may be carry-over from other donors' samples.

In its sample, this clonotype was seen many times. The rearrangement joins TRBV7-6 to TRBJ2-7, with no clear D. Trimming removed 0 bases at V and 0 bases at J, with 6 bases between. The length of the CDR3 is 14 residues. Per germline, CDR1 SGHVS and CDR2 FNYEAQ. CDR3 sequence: CASSLAGSSYEQYF. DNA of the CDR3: TGTGCCAGCAGCTTAGCAGGCAGCTCCTACGAGCAGTACTTC.

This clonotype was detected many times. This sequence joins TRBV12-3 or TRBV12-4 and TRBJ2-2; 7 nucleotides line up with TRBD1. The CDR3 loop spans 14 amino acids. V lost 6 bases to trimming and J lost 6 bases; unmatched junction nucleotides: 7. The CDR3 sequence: CASRPHRGAGELFF. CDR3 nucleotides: TGTGCCAGCAGGCCTCACAGGGGAGCCGGGGAGCTGTTTTTT.

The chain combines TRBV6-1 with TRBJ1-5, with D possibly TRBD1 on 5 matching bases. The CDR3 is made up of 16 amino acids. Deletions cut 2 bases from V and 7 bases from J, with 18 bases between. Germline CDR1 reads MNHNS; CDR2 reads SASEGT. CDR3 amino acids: CASSERWRGGGQPQHF. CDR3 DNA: TGTGCCAGCAGTGAAAGATGGAGGGGAGGAGGGCAGCCCCAGCATTTT.

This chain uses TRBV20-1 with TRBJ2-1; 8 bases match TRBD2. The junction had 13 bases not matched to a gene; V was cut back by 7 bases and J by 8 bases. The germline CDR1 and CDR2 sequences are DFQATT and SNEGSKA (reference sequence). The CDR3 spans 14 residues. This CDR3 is CSVSSGGPTDEQFF. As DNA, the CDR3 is TGCAGTGTTAGTTCGGGAGGGCCAACGGATGAGCAGTTCTTC.

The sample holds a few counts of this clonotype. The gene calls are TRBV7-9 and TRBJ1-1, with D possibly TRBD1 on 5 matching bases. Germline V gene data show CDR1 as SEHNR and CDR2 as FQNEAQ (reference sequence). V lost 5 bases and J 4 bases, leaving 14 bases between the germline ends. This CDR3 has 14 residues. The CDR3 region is CASSVNYRSTEAFF. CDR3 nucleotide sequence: TGTGCCAGCAGCGTAAATTACAGGAGCACTGAAGCTTTCTTT.

The DNA of the CDR3 is TGTGCCAGCATCCTTCTAGCGGGAGGGGGCAATGAGCAGTTCTTC. It specifies CASILLAGGGNEQFF. The chain combines TRBV6-2 or TRBV6-3 with TRBJ2-1, with 12 bases fitting TRBD2. Germline lookup yields CDR1 MNHEY and CDR2 SVGEGT. The ends lost 7 bases at V and 6 bases at J; junction bases unmatched: 7. The CDR3 sequence is 15 residues long.

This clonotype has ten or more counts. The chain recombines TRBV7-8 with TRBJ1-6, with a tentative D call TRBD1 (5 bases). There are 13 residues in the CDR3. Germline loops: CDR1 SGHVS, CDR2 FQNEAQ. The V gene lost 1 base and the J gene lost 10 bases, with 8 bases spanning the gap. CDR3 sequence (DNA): TGTGCCAGCAGCTTAGGCAGGGACTCACCCCTCCACTTT. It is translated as CASSLGRDSPLHF.

Here the CDR3 DNA reads TGTGCCAGCAGTTCGAAAGGGACTGTCCGCACAGATACGCAGTATTTT. Translated, it gives CASSSKGTVRTDTQYF. The chain employs TRBV28 and TRBJ2-3; weak D call: TRBD2 (6 bases). V shed 4 bases and J shed 1 base, with 15 bases lying between them. This CDR3 has 16 residues. The V gene's germline CDR1 is MDHEN and CDR2 SYDVKM. The full variable domain, its missing parts supplied by reference TRBV28 and TRBJ2-3, is DVKVTQSSRYLVKRTGEKVFLECVQDMDHENMFWYRQDPGLGLRLIYFSYDVKMKEKGDIPEGYSVSREKKERFSLILESASTNQTSMYLCASSSKGTVRTDTQYFGPGTRLTVL.

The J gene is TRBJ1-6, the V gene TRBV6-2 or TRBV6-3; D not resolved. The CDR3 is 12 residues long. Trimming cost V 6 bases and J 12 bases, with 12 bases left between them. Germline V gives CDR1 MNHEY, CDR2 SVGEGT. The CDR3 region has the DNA TGTGCCAGCAGCCGGGGAGATTTACCCCTCCACTTT. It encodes CASSRGDLPLHF.

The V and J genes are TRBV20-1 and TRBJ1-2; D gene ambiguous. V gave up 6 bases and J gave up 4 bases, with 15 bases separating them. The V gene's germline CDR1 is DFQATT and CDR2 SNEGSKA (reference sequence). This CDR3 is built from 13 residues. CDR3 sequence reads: CSAYLQDGYGYTF. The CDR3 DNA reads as TGCAGTGCGTACCTCCAGGACGGCTATGGCTACACCTTC.

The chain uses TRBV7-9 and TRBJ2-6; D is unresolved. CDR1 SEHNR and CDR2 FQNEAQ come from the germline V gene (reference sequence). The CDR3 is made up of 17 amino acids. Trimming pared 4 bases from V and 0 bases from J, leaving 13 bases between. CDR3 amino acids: CASSSLLLYSGANVLTF. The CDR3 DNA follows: TGTGCCAGCAGCTCCCTACTCCTATACTCTGGGGCCAACGTCCTGACTTTC.

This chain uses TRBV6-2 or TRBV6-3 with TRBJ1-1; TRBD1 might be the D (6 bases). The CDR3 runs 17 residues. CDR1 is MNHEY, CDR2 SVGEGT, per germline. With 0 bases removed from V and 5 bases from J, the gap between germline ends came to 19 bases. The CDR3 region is CASSYSTGGYRWTEAFF. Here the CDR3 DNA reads TGTGCCAGCAGTTACTCGACGGGGGGCTATCGGTGGACTGAAGCTTTCTTT.

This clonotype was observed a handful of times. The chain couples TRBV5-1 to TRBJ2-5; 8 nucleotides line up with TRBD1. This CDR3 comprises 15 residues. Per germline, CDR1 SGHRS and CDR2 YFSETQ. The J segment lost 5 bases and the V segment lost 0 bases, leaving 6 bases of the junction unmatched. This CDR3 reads CASSLAGQADETQYF. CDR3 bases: TGCGCCAGCAGCTTGGCGGGACAGGCAGACGAGACCCAGTACTTC.

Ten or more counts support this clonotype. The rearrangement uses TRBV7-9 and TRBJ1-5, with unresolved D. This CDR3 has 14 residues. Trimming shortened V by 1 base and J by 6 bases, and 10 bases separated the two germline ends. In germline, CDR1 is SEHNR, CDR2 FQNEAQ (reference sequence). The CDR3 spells CASSLGGFGQPQHF. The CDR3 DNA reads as TGTGCCAGCAGCTTAGGAGGGTTCGGTCAGCCCCAGCATTTT.

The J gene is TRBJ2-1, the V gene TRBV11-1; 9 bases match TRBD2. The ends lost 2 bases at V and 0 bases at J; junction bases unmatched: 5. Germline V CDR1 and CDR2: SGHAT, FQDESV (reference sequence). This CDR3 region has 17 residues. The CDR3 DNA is TGTGCCAGCAGCTTAACGGCGGGAGGGAGCTCCTACAATGAGCAGTTCTTC. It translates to CASSLTAGGSSYNEQFF. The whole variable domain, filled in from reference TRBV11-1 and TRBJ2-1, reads EAEVAQSPRYKITEKSQAVAFWCDPISGHATLYWYRQILGQGPELLVQFQDESVVDDSQLPKDRFSAERLKGVDSTLKIQPAELGDSAMYLCASSLTAGGSSYNEQFFGPGTRLTVL.

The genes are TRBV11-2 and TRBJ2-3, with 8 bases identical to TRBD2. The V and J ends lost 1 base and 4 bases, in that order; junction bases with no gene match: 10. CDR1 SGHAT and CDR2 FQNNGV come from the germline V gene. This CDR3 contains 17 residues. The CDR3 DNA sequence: TGTGCCAGCAGCTTAGTGAACGCGCGGGGGGCGCCAGATACGCAGTATTTT. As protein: CASSLVNARGAPDTQYF.

In DNA form, the CDR3 reads TGTGCCAGTAGCCTAGACAGGGAACAGCCCCAGCATTTT. Its translation is CASSLDREQPQHF. The V gene is TRBV19, the J gene TRBJ1-5, with 7 bases matching TRBD1. V lost 6 bases, J lost 7 bases, and 6 bases stayed unmatched. The CDR3 is made up of 13 amino acids. Germline V gives CDR1 LNHDA, CDR2 SQIVND (reference sequence).

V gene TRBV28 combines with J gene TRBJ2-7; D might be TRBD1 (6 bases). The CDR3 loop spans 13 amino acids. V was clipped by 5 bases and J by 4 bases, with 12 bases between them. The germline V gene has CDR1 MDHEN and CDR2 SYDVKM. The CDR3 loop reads CASSQTGSYEQYV. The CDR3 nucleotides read TGTGCCAGCAGTCAAACAGGGTCTTACGAGCAGTACGTC.

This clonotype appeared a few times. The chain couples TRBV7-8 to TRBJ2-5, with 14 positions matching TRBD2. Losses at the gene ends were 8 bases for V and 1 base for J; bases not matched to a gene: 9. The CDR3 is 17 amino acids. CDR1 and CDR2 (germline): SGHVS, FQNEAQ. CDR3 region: CASGGTSGSRAQETQYF. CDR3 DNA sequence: TGTGCCAGCGGCGGGACTAGCGGGAGTAGGGCCCAAGAGACCCAGTACTTC.

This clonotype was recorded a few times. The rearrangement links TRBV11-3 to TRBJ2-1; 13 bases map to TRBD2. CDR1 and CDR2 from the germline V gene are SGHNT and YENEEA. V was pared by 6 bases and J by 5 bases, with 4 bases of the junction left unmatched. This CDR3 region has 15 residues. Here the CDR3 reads CASSRTSGGNNEQFF. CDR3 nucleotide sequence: TGTGCCAGCAGTCGGACTAGCGGGGGAAACAATGAGCAGTTCTTC.